Listed here are 4 T cell receptor beta chains from one sample, sequenced in a study of post-analysis software for immune sequencing data. TCR beta cDNA libraries had unique molecular identifiers. A single record per CDR3 protein comes from TCRdb applying MiXCR to the PCR reads. The data contain 160,000 or so distinct CDR3 sequences, 35% to 40% of them singletons. This sample comprised blood, obtained after autologous hematopoietic stem cell transplantation. The source is a girl aged 10 to 17 with multiple sclerosis.

The V and J genes are TRBV3-1 and TRBJ2-5, with TRBD2 matching 10 bases. CDR1 LGHDT and CDR2 YNNKEL come from the germline V gene (reference sequence). The CDR3 length is 17 residues. V trimming: 4 bases; J trimming: 1 base; junction bases outside the gene matches: 9. The CDR3 nucleotides are TGTGCCAGCAGCCTCGTGTTCACTAGCGGGGCCCAAGAGACCCAGTACTTC. Translated: CASSLVFTSGAQETQYF.

The sample holds a few counts of this clonotype. The chain is built from TRBV27 and TRBJ1-5; TRBD1 matches 10 bases. CDR3 length: 16 residues. Looked up from germline, CDR1 is MNHEY and CDR2 is SMNVEV (reference sequence). Germline trimming cut 5 bases from V and 2 bases from J; bases unmatched to any gene: 6. CDR3 nucleotide sequence: TGTGCCAGCAGTCCGGGACAGGGGAGACGCAATCAGCCCCAGCATTTT. Protein: CASSPGQGRRNQPQHF.

This clonotype appeared many times. The V and J genes are TRBV7-8 and TRBJ2-5; D might be TRBD2 (6 bases). The germline V and J ends were trimmed by 4 bases and 7 bases, with 13 bases remaining between them. The V gene's germline CDR1 is SGHVS and CDR2 FQNEAQ. The CDR3 runs 13 residues. The CDR3 sequence is CASSSSAEGTQYF. CDR3 sequence (DNA): TGTGCCAGCAGCTCCTCGGCGGAGGGGACCCAGTACTTC.

The chain has TRBV27 and TRBJ1-2, with D maybe TRBD1 (6 bases). The V gene lost 6 bases and the J gene lost 4 bases, with 18 bases spanning the gap. The CDR3 is 15 residues long. CDR1 and CDR2 from the germline V gene are MNHEY and SMNVEV (reference sequence). CDR3 protein: CASRPGAGLAYGYTF. Written as DNA, the CDR3 is TGTGCCAGCAGACCGGGGGCAGGACTTGCCTATGGCTACACCTTC.